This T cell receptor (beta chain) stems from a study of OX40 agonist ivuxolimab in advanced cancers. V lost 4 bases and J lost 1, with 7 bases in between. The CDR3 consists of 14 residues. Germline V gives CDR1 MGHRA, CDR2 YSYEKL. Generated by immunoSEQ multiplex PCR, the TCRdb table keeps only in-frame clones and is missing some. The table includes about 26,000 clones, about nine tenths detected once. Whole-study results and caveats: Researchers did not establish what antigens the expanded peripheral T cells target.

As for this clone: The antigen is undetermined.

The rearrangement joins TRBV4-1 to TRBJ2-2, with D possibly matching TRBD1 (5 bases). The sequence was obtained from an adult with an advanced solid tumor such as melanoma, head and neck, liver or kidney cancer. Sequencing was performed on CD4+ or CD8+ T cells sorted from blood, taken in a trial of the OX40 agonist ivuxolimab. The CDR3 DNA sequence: TGCGCCAGCAGCCTTACAGGGAACACCGGGGAGCTGTTTTTT. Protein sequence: CASSLTGNTGELFF.